This entry features one T cell receptor (beta chain) sequence. This receptor's antigen is unknown. Base qualities are missing; no much larger clone stands one base away. TCR CDR3 regions were amplified from genomic DNA by multiplex PCR using the deep immunoSEQ assay. Extracted genomic DNA from each cell subset was spread evenly across all wells of several immunoSEQ 96-well plates, with each plate serving as a replicate. Each replicate PCR for sorted subsets received roughly 200 ng genomic DNA, equal to some 32,000 T cell genomes. Purified libraries were measured with a Qubit 3.0 fluorometer, size-checked on a Bioanalyzer 2100, and measured again with the KAPA Library Quantification kit. A separate single-read 150-cycle Illumina NextSeq 550 flow cell was used to sequence each immunoSEQ 96-well plate. The original methods were these. Because only junctional sequences without quality scores were contained in the immunoSEQ output, filtering matching that applied to full-length reads could not be performed. Sequences were annotated with PyIR, a Python wrapper for IgBLAST v1.9, and V/J genes and CDR3 were assigned using IMGT germline references. Reads were removed for weak V/J assignments (E-value above 1e-6), missing CDR3, stop codons, out-of-frame junctions, or ambiguous translated residues. V3J clonotypes were defined as sequences sharing the same inferred V gene, J gene, and CDR3 amino acid sequence. Percentage overlap between repertoires was computed as shared unique clonotypes divided by the size of the smaller repertoire. Repertoire richness was assessed with RTK rarefaction, the Chao1 estimator, and Recon v2.1 estimates of unobserved clonotypes. For all TCRbeta clonotypes obtained by the gDNA method from several donors, generation probabilities were computed with OLGA. As stored in TCRdb, this immuneACCESS dataset retains in-frame rearrangements with V and J assigned. A fraction of the clones does not appear; measured against another copy, unresolved V genes explain less than half of the discrepancy, and the remainder lacks a known reason. That table supplies the V and J calls and clone size; D and trimming were determined from the DNA. Recorded for this sample are about 100,000 clones; 67% of them occurred a single time. The ten most abundant clones make up around 25% of the sample.

Healthy HIV-negative adults with no recently reported acute infections or vaccinations were included as donors. Every donor was a Caucasian adult living in Nashville, Tennessee, USA. The CD8 memory samples were a combination of magnetically selected CD45RO+ cells and CCR7-negative CD45RA+ effector memory (TemRA) cells. Blood was obtained by leukapheresis, after which PBMCs were separated by Ficoll-Histopaque density gradient centrifugation and cryopreserved in liquid nitrogen vapor phase. Analytical flow cytometry was used to check the purity and quantity of every magnetically sorted T cell population. Genomic DNA was isolated from every sorted fraction and measured by UV absorbance on a Nanodrop 2000c. A distance of 13 bases separates the germline ends of V and J, which lose 4 bases and 2 bases respectively. The CDR3 runs 14 residues from the cysteine to the phenylalanine. Left in the record is the CDR3 DNA by itself, 42 bases read in frame from the first base. Reading the germline V gene gives CDR1 SGDLS and CDR2 YYNGEE.

The data originate from a study of shared clonotypes between healthy human individuals (dated by TCRdb to about 2020). Regarding the study in general: The cohort comprised two women and a few men aged 18 to 49 years. For each donor, CD4 naive and CD4 memory were each run on three plates, CD8 naive on two plates, and CD8 memory on one plate. To estimate repertoire size and how much clonotypes are shared between individuals, the study performed deep sequencing of blood TCR repertoires from roughly five healthy adults. Different laboratories and diverse techniques were used to prepare libraries and sequence TCR repertoires, to increase sequencing depth and limit assay-specific biases. Between about 0.9 and 8.9 billion PBMCs per donor were obtained by leukapheresis.

Paper-wide results and their limitations: The genetic and exposure-history diversity represented was limited by the small number of donors. Only blood was sampled, and tissue TCR repertoires likely differ from those in blood. Based on pairwise subsampling, the degree of clonotype sharing among donors was expected to be affected by sequencing depth. Naive subsets generally had larger estimated clonotype richness than memory subsets did. Compared with non-shared clonotypes, clonotypes shared by all four sorted-subset donors had higher generation probabilities. When a handful of donors were compared, the shared fraction of clonotypes was around 4.6% for naive CD4, less than 4% for naive CD8, more than 2% for memory CD4, and approximately 0.4% for memory CD8. Rarefaction of sorted-subset datasets indicated incomplete sequencing despite the large sequencing depth.

The source is a woman in her 30s in good health. The chain couples TRBV9 to TRBJ2-7; D gene: possibly TRBD2, on 5 matching bases. The source material was memory CD8+ T cells sorted from blood. The cell subset or site tag for this specimen amounts to: CD45RO+ cells pooled with CCR7-negative TemRA cells. The CDR3 sequence is CASSPGVSAYEQYF. DNA sequence: TGTGCCAGCAGCCCCGGGGTTAGCGCCTACGAGCAGTACTTC.